This TCR beta chain was profiled in a study of Ad26.COV2.S vaccination and SARS-CoV-2 variants. Study details: In the study, Ad26.COV2.S was injected intramuscularly once, or twice 56 days apart.

The assay was immunoSEQ multiplex PCR, and TCRdb's table has in-frame clones only and misses some. The sample holds some 390,000 clones, more than 85% seen once. Treatment indicated: some 20 received Ad26.COV2.S at low or high dose, single or two shots; several received placebo; per-sample allocation not given. Sampling was done on day 63 after the first vaccine or placebo injection. The CDR3 consists of 13 residues. V shed 4 bases and J shed 6 bases, with 15 bases lying between them. The germline CDR1 and CDR2 sequences are GTSNPN and SVGIG (reference sequence). The sequencing here drew on peripheral blood, taken in a trial of Ad26.COV2.S vaccine versus placebo. V usage is TRBV30 and J usage is TRBJ1-1, with D uncertain. The source of this sequence is a person aged 18-60 years who received the Ad26.COV2.S COVID-19 vaccine or a placebo. The CDR3 region is CAWNRGSFSEAFF. The CDR3 DNA follows: TGTGCCTGGAATCGTGGGAGTTTCTCTGAAGCTTTCTTT.